This T cell receptor (beta chain) was captured in a study of radiation and T cells in renal cell carcinoma. Time point described: baseline pretreatment blood. Stated treatment: 15 Gy SBRT to primary tumor, nephrectomy 4 weeks later. Study findings and constraints: In blood, top tumor clones expanded by 2 weeks, shrinking by 4.

Points on this clone: Antigen specificity is unknown.

CDR1 ENHRY and CDR2 SYGVKD come from the germline V gene. The CDR3 sequence is 15 residues long. V lost 2 bases, J lost 4 bases, and 5 bases stayed unmatched. Some clones are missing from TCRdb's copy, which holds only in-frame ones; the method was immunoSEQ multiplex PCR. The sample holds 100,000 to 150,000 clones; approximately 78% are singletons and the top ten take around 3%. This chain uses TRBV10-3 with TRBJ1-2, with TRBD1 matching over 9 bases. The material sequenced was blood, taken from a patient whose treatment included radiotherapy and nephrectomy. The receptor was isolated from a woman aged 60-70 years with renal cell carcinoma. The CDR3 reads CAISEDTGGGYGYTF. The CDR3 coding sequence is TGTGCCATCAGTGAGGACACAGGGGGCGGCTATGGCTACACCTTC.